This T cell receptor (beta chain) emerged from a study of immune evolution from preneoplasia to lung adenocarcinoma. Study findings and constraints: Compared with EGFR-mutant or double wild-type lesions, KRAS-mutant nodules were more clonal.

Worth noting for this clone: Its specificity is not known.

The CDR3 covers 13 residues. Germline V gives CDR1 GTSNPN, CDR2 SVGIG (reference sequence). V was clipped by 2 bases and J by 6 bases, with 14 bases between them. Clones were sequenced by immunoSEQ multiplex PCR, and TCRdb holds only the in-frame ones, with some missing. The table has around 11,000 clones, approximately 77% seen once. Sequenced: FFPE minimally invasive lung adenocarcinoma tissue. This clonotype was obtained from a person in their 70s with lung adenocarcinoma. The chain carries TRBV30 and TRBJ2-7; D perhaps matches TRBD2 (7 bases). The CDR3 DNA is TGTGCCTGGAGTCTAGAGGGGGGGCTCGAGCAGTACTTC. This sequence encodes CAWSLEGGLEQYF. Full variable domain (outside the CDR3, taken from reference TRBV30 and TRBJ2-7): SQTIHQWPATLVQPVGSPLSLECTVEGTSNPNLYWYRQAAGRGLQLLFYSVGIGQISSEVPQNLSASRPQDRQFILSSKKLLLSDSGFYLCAWSLEGGLEQYFGPGTRLTVT.